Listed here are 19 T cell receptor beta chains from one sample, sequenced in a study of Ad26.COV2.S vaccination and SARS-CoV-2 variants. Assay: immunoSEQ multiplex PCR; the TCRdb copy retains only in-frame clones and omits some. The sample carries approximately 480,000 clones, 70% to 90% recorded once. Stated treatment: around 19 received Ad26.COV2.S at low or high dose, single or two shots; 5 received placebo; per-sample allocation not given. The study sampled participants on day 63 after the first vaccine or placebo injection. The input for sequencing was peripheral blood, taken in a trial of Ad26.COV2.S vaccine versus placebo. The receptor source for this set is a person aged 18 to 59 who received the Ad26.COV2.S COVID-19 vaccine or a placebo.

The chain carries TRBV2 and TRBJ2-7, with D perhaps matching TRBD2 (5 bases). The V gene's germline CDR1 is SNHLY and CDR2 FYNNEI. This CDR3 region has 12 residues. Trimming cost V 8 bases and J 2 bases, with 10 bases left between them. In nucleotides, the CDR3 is TGTGCCAGCGGAGGACTGGCCTACGAGCAGTACTTC. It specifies CASGGLAYEQYF.

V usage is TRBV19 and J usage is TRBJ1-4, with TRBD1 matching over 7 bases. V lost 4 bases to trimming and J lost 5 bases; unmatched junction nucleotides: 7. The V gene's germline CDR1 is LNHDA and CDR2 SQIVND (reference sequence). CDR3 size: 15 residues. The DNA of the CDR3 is TGTGCCAGTAGTACCGACAGGGTTGGAAATGAAAAACTGTTTTTT. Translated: CASSTDRVGNEKLFF.

The CDR3 bases are TGTGCCAGCGCCCCAGGGACCTTTTACGAGCAGTACTTC. Translation gives CASAPGTFYEQYF. The chain links TRBV6-5 to TRBJ2-7; perhaps D is TRBD1 or TRBD2 (5 bases each). This CDR3 contains 13 residues. CDR1 is MNHEY, CDR2 SVGAGI, per germline. V was clipped by 8 bases and J by 4 bases, with 15 bases between them.

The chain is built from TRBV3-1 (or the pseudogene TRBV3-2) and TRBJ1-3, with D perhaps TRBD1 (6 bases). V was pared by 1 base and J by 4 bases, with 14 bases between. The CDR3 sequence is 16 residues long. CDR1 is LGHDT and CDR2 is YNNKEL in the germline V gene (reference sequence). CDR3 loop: CASSQVNPRGGNTIYF. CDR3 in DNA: TGTGCCAGCAGCCAAGTGAACCCCAGGGGAGGAAACACCATATATTTT.

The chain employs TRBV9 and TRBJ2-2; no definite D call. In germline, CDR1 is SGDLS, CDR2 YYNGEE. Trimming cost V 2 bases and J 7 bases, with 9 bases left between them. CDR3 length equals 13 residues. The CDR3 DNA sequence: TGTGCCAGCAGCGTCAACGCATACGGGGAGCTGTTTTTT. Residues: CASSVNAYGELFF.

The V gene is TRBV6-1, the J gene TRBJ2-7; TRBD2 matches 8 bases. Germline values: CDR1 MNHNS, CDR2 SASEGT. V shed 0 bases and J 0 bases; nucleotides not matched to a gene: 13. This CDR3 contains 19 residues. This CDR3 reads CASSEALAGRIQPSYEQYF. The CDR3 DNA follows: TGTGCCAGCAGTGAAGCCTTAGCGGGACGAATCCAACCCTCCTACGAGCAGTACTTC.

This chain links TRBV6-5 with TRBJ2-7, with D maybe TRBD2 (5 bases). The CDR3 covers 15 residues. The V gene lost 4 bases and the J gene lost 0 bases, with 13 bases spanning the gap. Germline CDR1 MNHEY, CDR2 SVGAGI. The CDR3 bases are TGTGCCAGCAGTTTCATCGGAGGACCCTCCTACGAGCAGTACTTC. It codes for CASSFIGGPSYEQYF.

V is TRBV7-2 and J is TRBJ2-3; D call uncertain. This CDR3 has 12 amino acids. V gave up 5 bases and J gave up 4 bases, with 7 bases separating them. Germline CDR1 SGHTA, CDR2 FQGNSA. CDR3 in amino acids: CASSGPSDTQYF. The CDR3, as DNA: TGTGCCAGCAGCGGACCCTCAGATACGCAGTATTTT. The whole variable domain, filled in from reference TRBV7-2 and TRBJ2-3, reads GAGVSQSPSNKVTEKGKDVELRCDPISGHTALYWYRQSLGQGLEFLIYFQGNSAPDKSGLPSDRFSAERTGGSVSTLTIQRTQQEDSAVYLCASSGPSDTQYFGPGTRLTVL.

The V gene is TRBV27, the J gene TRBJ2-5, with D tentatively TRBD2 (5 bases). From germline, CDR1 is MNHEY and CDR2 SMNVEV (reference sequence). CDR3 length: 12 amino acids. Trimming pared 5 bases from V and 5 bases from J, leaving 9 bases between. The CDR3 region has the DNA TGTGCCAGCAGTAACCCGGGGGAGACCCAGTACTTC. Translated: CASSNPGETQYF.

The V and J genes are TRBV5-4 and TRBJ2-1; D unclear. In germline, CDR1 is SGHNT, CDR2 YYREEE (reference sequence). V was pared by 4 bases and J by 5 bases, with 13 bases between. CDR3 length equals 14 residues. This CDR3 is CASSTGPTDNEQFF. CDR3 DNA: TGTGCCAGCAGCACCGGACCTACCGACAATGAGCAGTTCTTC.

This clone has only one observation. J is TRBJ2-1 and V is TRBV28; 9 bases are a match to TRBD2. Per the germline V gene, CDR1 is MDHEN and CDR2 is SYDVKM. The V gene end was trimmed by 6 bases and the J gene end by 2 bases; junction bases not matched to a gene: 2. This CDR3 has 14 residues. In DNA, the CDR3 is TGTGCCAGCAGAAGACTAGCGGCCTACAATGAGCAGTTCTTC. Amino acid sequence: CASRRLAAYNEQFF. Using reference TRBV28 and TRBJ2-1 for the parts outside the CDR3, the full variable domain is DVKVTQSSRYLVKRTGEKVFLECVQDMDHENMFWYRQDPGLGLRLIYFSYDVKMKEKGDIPEGYSVSREKKERFSLILESASTNQTSMYLCASRRLAAYNEQFFGPGTRLTVL.

CDR3 amino acids: CASSPVQGNNEQFF. The CDR3 region has the DNA TGTGCCAGTAGTCCAGTACAGGGGAACAATGAGCAGTTCTTC. The V and J genes are TRBV19 and TRBJ2-1; TRBD1 aligns across 7 bases. Germline V gives CDR1 LNHDA, CDR2 SQIVND (reference sequence). This CDR3 contains 14 residues. With 5 bases clipped from V and 5 bases from J, the junction kept 6 bases outside the gene matches. The entire variable domain, with the rest obtained from reference TRBV19 and TRBJ2-1, is as follows: DGGITQSPKYLFRKEGQNVTLSCEQNLNHDAMYWYRQDPGQGLRLIYYSQIVNDFQKGDIAEGYSVSREKKESFPLTVTSAQKNPTAFYLCASSPVQGNNEQFFGPGTRLTVL.

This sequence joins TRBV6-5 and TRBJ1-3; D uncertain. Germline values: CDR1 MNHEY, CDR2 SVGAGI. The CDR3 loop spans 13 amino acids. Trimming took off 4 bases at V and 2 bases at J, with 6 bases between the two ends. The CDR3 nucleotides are TGTGCCAGCAGTTGGTCAGCTGGAAACACCATATATTTT. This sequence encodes CASSWSAGNTIYF.

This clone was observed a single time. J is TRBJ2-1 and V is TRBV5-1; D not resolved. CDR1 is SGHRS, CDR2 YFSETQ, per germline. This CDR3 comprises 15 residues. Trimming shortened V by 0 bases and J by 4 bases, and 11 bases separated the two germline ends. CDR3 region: CASSLGPAPYNEQFF. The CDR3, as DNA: TGCGCCAGCAGCTTGGGACCAGCTCCGTACAATGAGCAGTTCTTC.

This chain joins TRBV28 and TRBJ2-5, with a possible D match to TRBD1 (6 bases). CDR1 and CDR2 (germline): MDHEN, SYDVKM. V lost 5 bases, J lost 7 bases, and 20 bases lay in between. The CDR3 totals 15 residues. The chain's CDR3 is CASSARLRGEGTQYF. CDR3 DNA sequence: TGTGCCAGCAGTGCCCGCCTCAGGGGTGAAGGGACCCAGTACTTC.

CDR3 coding DNA: TGTGCCAGCAGCGACCGCCTACCCTTCACCGGGGAGCTGTTTTTT. It specifies CASSDRLPFTGELFF. The chain uses TRBV3-1 (or the pseudogene TRBV3-2) and TRBJ2-2; the D is unclear. The V gene lost 5 bases and the J gene lost 4 bases, with 14 bases spanning the gap. The CDR3 is 15 residues long. CDR1 is LGHDT, CDR2 YNNKEL, per germline (reference sequence).

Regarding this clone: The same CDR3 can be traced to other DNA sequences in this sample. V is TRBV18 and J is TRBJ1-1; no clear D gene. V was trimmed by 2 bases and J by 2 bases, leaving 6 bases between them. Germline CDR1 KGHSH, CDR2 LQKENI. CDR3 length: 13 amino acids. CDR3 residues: CASSPWGNTEAFF. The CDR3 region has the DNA TGTGCCAGCTCACCATGGGGAAACACTGAAGCTTTCTTT.

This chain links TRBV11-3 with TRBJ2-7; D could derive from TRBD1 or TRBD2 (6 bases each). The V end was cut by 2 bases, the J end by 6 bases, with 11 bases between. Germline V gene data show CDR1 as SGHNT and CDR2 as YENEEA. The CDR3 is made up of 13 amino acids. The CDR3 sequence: CASSLQQGGEQYF. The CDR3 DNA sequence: TGTGCCAGCAGCTTACAACAGGGAGGCGAGCAGTACTTC.

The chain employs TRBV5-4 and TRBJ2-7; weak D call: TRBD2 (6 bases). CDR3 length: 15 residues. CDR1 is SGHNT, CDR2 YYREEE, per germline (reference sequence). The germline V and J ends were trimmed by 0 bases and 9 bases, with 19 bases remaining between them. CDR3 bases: TGTGCCAGCAGCTTGGTGGGGACTGGTCCTCAAGCGCAGTACTTC. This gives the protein CASSLVGTGPQAQYF.